These T cell receptor beta chains were read from a single sample in a study of PD-1 blockade in classical Hodgkin lymphoma. Generated by immunoSEQ multiplex PCR, the TCRdb table keeps only in-frame clones and is missing some. The sample shows 40,000 or so clones, 85% to 90% of them seen only once. Source: peripheral blood mononuclear cells (PBMCs), taken before the second cycle of nivolumab. These receptor sequences come from a human donor with classical Hodgkin lymphoma. Both conserved end residues are trimmed from each CDR3. D genes are given only for firm matches.

V gene: TRBV27; J gene: TRBJ1-5; D gene: -; CDR3 protein: ASSLGSGSQPQH
V gene: TRBV19; J gene: TRBJ2-3; D gene: -; CDR3 protein: ASSIPGQTSDTQY
V gene: TRBV19; J gene: TRBJ1-2; D gene: TRBD1; CDR3 protein: ASLTTGTNYGYT
V gene: TRBV11-2; J gene: TRBJ2-2; D gene: TRBD1; CDR3 protein: ASSLGQGTGELF
V gene: TRBV9; J gene: TRBJ2-1; D gene: -; CDR3 protein: ASSFGQSPSYNEQF
V gene: TRBV12-1; J gene: TRBJ1-1; D gene: -; CDR3 protein: ASLRRDSENTEAF
V gene: TRBV19; J gene: TRBJ1-5; D gene: -; CDR3 protein: ASSIDGGEGAQH
V gene: TRBV19; J gene: TRBJ1-5; D gene: -; CDR3 protein: ASSIPGQQPQH
V gene: TRBV2; J gene: TRBJ2-7; D gene: TRBD1; CDR3 protein: ASRGQGETYEQY
V gene: TRBV6-1; J gene: TRBJ2-5; D gene: -; CDR3 protein: ASSGLTSQETQY
V gene: TRBV27; J gene: TRBJ2-1; D gene: -; CDR3 protein: ASSPGYNEQF
V gene: TRBV7-3; J gene: TRBJ2-1; D gene: TRBD2; CDR3 protein: ASSLTGGRASYNEQF
V gene: TRBV7-2; J gene: TRBJ2-3; D gene: TRBD2; CDR3 protein: ASSPTRRLAGVSDTQY
V gene: TRBV28; J gene: TRBJ2-4; D gene: -; CDR3 protein: ASSRDGKNIQY
V gene: TRBV4-2; J gene: TRBJ2-7; D gene: -; CDR3 protein: ASSQEASTNYYEQY
V gene: TRBV6-6; J gene: TRBJ1-1; D gene: -; CDR3 protein: ASTPAPDRGTEAF
V gene: TRBV6-1; J gene: TRBJ2-7; D gene: TRBD1; CDR3 protein: ASSVRTGDEQY
V gene: TRBV11-1; J gene: TRBJ1-1; D gene: -; CDR3 protein: ASSPSKGVNTEAF
V gene: TRBV4-3; J gene: TRBJ2-2; D gene: TRBD2; CDR3 protein: ASSQETVVLAGGTGELF
V gene: TRBV10-3; J gene: TRBJ1-1; D gene: -; CDR3 protein: AISESRQMNTEAF
V gene: TRBV27; J gene: TRBJ2-2; D gene: TRBD1; CDR3 protein: ASSRQGIPGELF
V gene: TRBV2; J gene: TRBJ1-5; D gene: -; CDR3 protein: ASSGSPGTQGTQH
V gene: TRBV19; J gene: TRBJ1-1; D gene: -; CDR3 protein: ASSITPNSEAF
V gene: TRBV15; J gene: TRBJ2-7; D gene: TRBD1; CDR3 protein: ATSDEQGLYEQY
V gene: TRBV6-4; J gene: TRBJ2-3; D gene: -; CDR3 protein: ASSKVADLTDTQY
V gene: TRBV10-3; J gene: TRBJ2-2; D gene: -; CDR3 protein: AISERTGELF
V gene: TRBV5-1; J gene: TRBJ1-2; D gene: -; CDR3 protein: ASSLAGADYGYT
V gene: TRBV29-1; J gene: TRBJ2-5; D gene: TRBD2; CDR3 protein: SVGGGTSGRGETQY
V gene: TRBV27; J gene: TRBJ2-3; D gene: TRBD2; CDR3 protein: ASSHLAGGTQY
V gene: TRBV25-1; J gene: TRBJ2-2; D gene: TRBD1; CDR3 protein: ASSDLGQGWVGELF
V gene: TRBV19; J gene: TRBJ1-5; D gene: TRBD1; CDR3 protein: ASWGWRTGDNQPQH
V gene: TRBV6-1; J gene: TRBJ1-1; D gene: TRBD1; CDR3 protein: ASEGTAAEAF
V gene: TRBV7-3; J gene: TRBJ1-1; D gene: -; CDR3 protein: ASSSDRNTEAF
V gene: TRBV2; J gene: TRBJ1-5; D gene: -; CDR3 protein: ASRRGWNQPQH
V gene: TRBV28; J gene: TRBJ1-4; D gene: -; CDR3 protein: ASSSPGPNEKLF